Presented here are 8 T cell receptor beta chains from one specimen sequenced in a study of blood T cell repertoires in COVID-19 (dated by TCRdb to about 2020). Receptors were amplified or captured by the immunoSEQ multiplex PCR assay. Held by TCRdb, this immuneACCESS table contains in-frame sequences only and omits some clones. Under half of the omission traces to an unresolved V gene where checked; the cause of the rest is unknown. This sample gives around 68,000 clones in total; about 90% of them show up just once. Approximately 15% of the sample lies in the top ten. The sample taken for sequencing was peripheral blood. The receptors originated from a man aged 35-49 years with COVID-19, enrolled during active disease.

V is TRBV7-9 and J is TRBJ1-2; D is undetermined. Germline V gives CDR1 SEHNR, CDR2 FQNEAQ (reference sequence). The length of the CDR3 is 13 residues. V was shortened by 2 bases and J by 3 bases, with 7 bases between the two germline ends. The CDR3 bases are TGTGCCAGCAGCTTAAGTGTAGACTATGGCTACACCTTC. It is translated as CASSLSVDYGYTF.

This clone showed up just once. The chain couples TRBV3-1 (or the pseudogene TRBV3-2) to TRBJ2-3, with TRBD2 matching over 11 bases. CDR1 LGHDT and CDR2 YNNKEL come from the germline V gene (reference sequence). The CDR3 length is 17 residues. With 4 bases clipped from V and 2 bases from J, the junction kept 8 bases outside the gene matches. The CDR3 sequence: CASSLLNSGGATDTQYF. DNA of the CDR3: TGTGCCAGCAGCCTACTCAATAGCGGGGGGGCCACAGATACGCAGTATTTT.

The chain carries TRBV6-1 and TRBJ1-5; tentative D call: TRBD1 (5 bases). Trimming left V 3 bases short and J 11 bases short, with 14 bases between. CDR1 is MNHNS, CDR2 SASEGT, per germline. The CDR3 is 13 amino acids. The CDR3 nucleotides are TGTGCCAGCAGTGAGGGGTGGGAAGGGGCCCAGCATTTT. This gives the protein CASSEGWEGAQHF.

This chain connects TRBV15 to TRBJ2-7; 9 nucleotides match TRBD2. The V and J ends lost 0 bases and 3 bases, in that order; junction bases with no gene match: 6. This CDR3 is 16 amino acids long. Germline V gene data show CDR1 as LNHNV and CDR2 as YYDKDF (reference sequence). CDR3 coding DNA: TGTGCCACCAGCAGAGAGCTAGCGGGGAGATACTACGAGCAGTACTTC. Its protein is CATSRELAGRYYEQYF.

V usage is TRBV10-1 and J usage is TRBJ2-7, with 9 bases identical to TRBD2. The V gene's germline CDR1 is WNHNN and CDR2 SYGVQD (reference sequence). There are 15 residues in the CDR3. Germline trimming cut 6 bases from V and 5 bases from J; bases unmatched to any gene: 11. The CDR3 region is CASRGAGTSLHEQYF. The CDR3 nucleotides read TGCGCCAGCAGAGGAGCCGGGACTAGCTTACACGAGCAGTACTTC.

CDR3 sequence (DNA): TGTGCCTCGCTCAGGGGATCGCGCACTGAAGCTTTCTTT. It encodes CASLRGSRTEAFF. V and J are TRBV5-6 and TRBJ1-1, with a possible D match to TRBD1 (6 bases). The CDR3 is 13 residues long. CDR1 and CDR2 (germline): SGHDT, YYEEEE. V lost 10 bases, J lost 4 bases, and 17 bases lay in between.

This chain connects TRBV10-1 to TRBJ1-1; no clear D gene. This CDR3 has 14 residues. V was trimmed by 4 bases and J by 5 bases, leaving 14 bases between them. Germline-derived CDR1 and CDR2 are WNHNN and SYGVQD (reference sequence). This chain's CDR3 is CASSASSSGTEAFF. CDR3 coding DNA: TGCGCCAGCAGTGCCTCGAGTTCTGGTACTGAAGCTTTCTTT.

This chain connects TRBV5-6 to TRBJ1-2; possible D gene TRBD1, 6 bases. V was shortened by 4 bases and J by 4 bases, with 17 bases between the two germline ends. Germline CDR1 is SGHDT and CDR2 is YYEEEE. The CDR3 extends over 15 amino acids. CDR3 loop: CASSPDKQGSYGYTF. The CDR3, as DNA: TGTGCCAGCAGCCCAGACAAACAGGGAAGCTATGGCTACACCTTC.